Sequencing of this T cell receptor (beta chain) was carried out in a study of identical twins. Findings of the study overall: The study reached conclusions through statistical analysis that was cross-sectional, not following the same donors.

This clonotype was observed at least ten times. What it binds is unknown. One entry per CDR3 protein, called by TCRdb with MiXCR from the 5' RACE reads. Of about 570,000 distinct CDR3 sequences in the sample, 9.5% to 10% are singletons; the top ten hold more than 2.5%. The CDR3 length is 11 residues. CDR1 DFQATT and CDR2 SNEGSKA come from the germline V gene (reference sequence). The V and J ends lost 3 bases and 2 bases respectively, with 4 bases between them. There were only healthy Caucasians among the donors. The same data also went into a second study, on yellow fever vaccine responses in identical twins.

The sequence was collected from a woman aged 18-29 years in good health. Material: PBMCs. The V gene is TRBV20-1, the J gene TRBJ1-2; D is unclear. CDR3 sequence reads: CSASVNYGYTF. CDR3 DNA: TGCAGTGCTAGTGTCAACTATGGCTACACCTTC.